The present TCR beta chain was sequenced within a study of prognosis after radiotherapy for stage I lung cancer (dated by TCRdb to the early 2020s). Describing the broader study: Between early 2018 and January 2019, fewer than 20 stage I NSCLC patients were enrolled in Nanjing, China. In about 15 patients the disease was a newly diagnosed primary stage I lung tumor, whereas 4 or 5 had oligometastatic NSCLC following surgical resection of the primary tumor. All patients were regarded as medically inoperable, because of comorbidities in approximately twelve patients and refusal of surgery in roughly 7 patients. Ages in the cohort of over ten men and five to seven women ranged from about 50 to 90 years, with a median of 74. Approximately 13 patients had adenocarcinoma and several had squamous cell carcinoma as the tumor histology. Image-guided IMRT or VMAT was used to deliver SBRT in 3 to 5 fractions at a biologically effective dose of at least 100 Gy. No patient received concurrent therapy alongside SBRT. About 20% of the 19 patients developed distant metastases after SBRT, at a median of around seven months; the other 15 showed no significant progression. Peripheral blood TCR beta repertoires were profiled in stage I NSCLC patients before and after stereotactic body radiotherapy, and the study then linked these repertoires to distant failure. The study took one blood sample before SBRT and one after SBRT from each of around 20 patients and sequenced all 40 or so samples. Beyond this particular receptor, the publication reports: Whether the expanded TCR clones were tumor-specific was not determined. None of the reported P values were adjusted for multiple comparisons. The small cohort and short follow-up limited the study, so independent validation of the findings is needed. TRBV and TRBJ usage frequencies reportedly differed by metastasis status, in two V genes at baseline and in nine V and two J genes after SBRT. After SBRT, the number of unique TCR clones decreased (median around 10,000 before versus 6,500 to 7,000 after; Wilcoxon paired P=0.011). Post-SBRT Shannon entropy and its change from baseline were lower in patients who developed distant metastases; baseline Shannon entropy was not associated with metastases.

Including the terminal cysteine and phenylalanine, the CDR3 comprises 15 residues. Only CDR3 DNA remains: 45 bases, in frame from the first base. Per the germline V gene, ENHRY is the CDR1 and SYGVKD is the CDR2. Relative to germline, V is 3 bases shorter and J is 4 bases shorter, with 15 bases between their ends. No patient had a history of other malignancies or prior chemotherapy or radiotherapy, and all had node-negative disease on CT and PET/CT. At each of two time points, about 6 milliliters of peripheral venous blood were collected into EDTA tubes. Ficoll-Paque Plus density-gradient centrifugation was used to isolate PBMCs. Right after collection, samples were kept at -80 degrees C until analysis. Notes on this clonotype: This clone's antigen is unknown. This may be a read error: a much more frequent sequence differs by one nucleotide.

The TCR beta CDR3 region was amplified from genomic DNA by two rounds of multiplex PCR. The first PCR round used primers specific to each TRBV and TRBJ gene, and the primer sequences were filed in Chinese patent CN105087789A. Universal primers were used in the second PCR round. The Roche High Pure PCR Template Preparation Kit was used to extract genomic DNA from the frozen PBMCs. Libraries were sequenced paired-end with 151 bp reads on an Illumina HiSeq 3000. The published analysis was carried out like this. CutAdapt was used to discard raw reads that did not contain the multiplex PCR primer sequences. High-quality paired reads were merged into contigs with PEAR. By aligning each contig to reference sequences, MiXCR assigned the TRB V, D and J gene segments to that contig. CDR3 sequences were clustered by base quality and sequence similarity to remove sequencing errors. Shannon entropy normalized by the natural log of productive TCR sequence number was used as the measure of diversity. One minus Shannon entropy divided by the natural log of the number of unique clonotypes was used as the definition of clonality. Using the Youden index from ROC curves, the researchers picked the repertoire-metric cut-offs for progression-free survival, and all analyses were carried out in R 3.5.3. TCRdb reprocessing: public reads trimmed at Q25 with fastp, clones called with MiXCR, in-frame beta chains kept. Rows are combined by CDR3 protein, so each entry shows the most common genes and DNA. The V and J calls follow TCRdb's processing rather than the paper's. This sample holds about 47,000 distinct CDR3 sequences; over 30% were observed only once. The ten largest clonotypes hold 9.2% of the sample.

The sequence derives from a donor over 45 with non-small cell lung cancer. Sample: PBMCs, taken before or after stereotactic body radiation therapy (not recorded which). In this chain, TRBV10-3 is recombined with TRBJ1-2; the D gene identity is not certain. This receptor has the CDR3 CAISENNRQTYGYTF. The bases are TGTGCCATCAGTGAAAACAACAGACAAACCTATGGCTACACCTTC.